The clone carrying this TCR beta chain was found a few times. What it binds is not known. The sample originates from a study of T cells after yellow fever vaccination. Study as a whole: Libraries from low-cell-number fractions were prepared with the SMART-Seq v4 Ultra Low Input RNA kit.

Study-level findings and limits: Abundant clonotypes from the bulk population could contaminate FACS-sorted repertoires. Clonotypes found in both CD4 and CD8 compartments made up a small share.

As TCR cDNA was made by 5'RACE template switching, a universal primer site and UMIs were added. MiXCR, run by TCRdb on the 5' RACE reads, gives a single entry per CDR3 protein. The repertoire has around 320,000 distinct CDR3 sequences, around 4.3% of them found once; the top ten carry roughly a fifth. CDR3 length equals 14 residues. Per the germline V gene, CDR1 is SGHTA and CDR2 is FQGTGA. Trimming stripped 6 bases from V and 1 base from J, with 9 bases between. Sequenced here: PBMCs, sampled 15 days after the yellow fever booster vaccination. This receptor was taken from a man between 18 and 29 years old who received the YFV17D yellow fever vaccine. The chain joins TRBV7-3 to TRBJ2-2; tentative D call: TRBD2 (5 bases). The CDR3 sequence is CASSPGKNTGELFF. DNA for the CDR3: TGTGCCAGCAGTCCGGGAAAGAACACCGGGGAGCTGTTTTTT.